Listed here are 6 T cell receptor beta chains from one sample, sequenced in a study of blood T cell repertoires in COVID-19. Clones were read by immunoSEQ multiplex PCR, and TCRdb kept only the in-frame ones, dropping some. The top ten clones hold 0.62% of a sample with 210,000 or so clones, around 91% of them seen once. Input material: peripheral blood. The receptors originated from a man aged 50-60 years with acute or convalescent COVID-19.

The chain carries TRBV3-1 (or the pseudogene TRBV3-2) and TRBJ2-3; the D is unclear. CDR3 size: 15 residues. Germline V CDR1 and CDR2: LGHDT, YNNKEL (reference sequence). V was cut by 0 bases and J by 5 bases, with 12 bases left in between. CDR3 nucleotides: TGTGCCAGCAGCCAAGATCTCCTAGGCTTAGATACGCAGTATTTT. This sequence encodes CASSQDLLGLDTQYF.

The chain is built from TRBV4-2 and TRBJ1-2; maybe TRBD1 (5 bases). The V gene's germline CDR1 is LGHNA and CDR2 YNFKEQ. CDR3 length: 11 residues. Between the trimmed V and J ends, which lost 4 bases and 6 bases, there was a span of 6 bases. This chain's CDR3 is CASSRGDGYTF. The DNA of the CDR3 is TGTGCCAGCAGCCGGGGGGATGGCTACACCTTC.

This clone appeared once. The V call is TRBV7-9, the J call TRBJ1-1; tentatively, D is TRBD1 (5 bases). Germline CDR1 is SEHNR and CDR2 is FQNEAQ (reference sequence). The CDR3 spans 12 residues. Trimming left V 6 bases short and J 1 base short, with 6 bases between. The CDR3 here is CASRGGNTEAFF. In DNA, the CDR3 is TGTGCCAGCAGGGGGGGGAACACTGAAGCTTTCTTT.

The sample holds one count of this clone. J is TRBJ2-7 and V is TRBV2; weak D call: TRBD2 (6 bases). The CDR3 consists of 15 residues. Germline loops: CDR1 SNHLY, CDR2 FYNNEI. Trimming took 1 base from V and 1 from J, leaving 11 bases between them. This chain's CDR3 is CASSEVKRGSYEQYV. The CDR3 nucleotides read TGTGCCAGCAGTGAAGTAAAACGGGGGTCCTACGAGCAGTACGTC.

The gene calls are TRBV25-1 and TRBJ2-5; TRBD1 matches 7 bases. The CDR3 totals 15 residues. The germline V gene has CDR1 MGHDK and CDR2 SYGVNS. Germline trimming cut 1 base from V and 1 base from J; bases unmatched to any gene: 3. The CDR3 is CASSESRDSQETQYF. Written as DNA, the CDR3 is TGTGCCAGCAGTGAATCCCGGGACAGCCAAGAGACCCAGTACTTC.

V and J are TRBV28 and TRBJ2-7; 9 positions match TRBD1. The V gene end was trimmed by 4 bases and the J gene end by 2 bases; junction bases not matched to a gene: 6. The germline CDR1 and CDR2 sequences are MDHEN and SYDVKM. The CDR3 loop spans 15 amino acids. In DNA form, the CDR3 reads TGTGCCAGCAGTTCCCCGGGACAGGGAACCTACGAGCAGTACGTC. It encodes CASSSPGQGTYEQYV.